The 10 T cell receptor beta chains in this list originate from one sample, sequenced in a study of OX40 agonist ivuxolimab in advanced cancers. Method: immunoSEQ multiplex PCR; TCRdb's copy keeps in-frame clones and lacks some. The sample yields about 35,000 clones, about 80% seen once. Here the sequenced sample was CD4+ or CD8+ T cells sorted from blood, taken in a trial of the OX40 agonist ivuxolimab. The receptors derive from an adult with an advanced solid tumor such as melanoma, head and neck, liver or kidney cancer.

This clone was detected a few times. This chain joins TRBV2 and TRBJ2-1; the match to TRBD1 covers 9 bases. V was clipped by 6 bases and J by 6 bases; unmatched bases: 15. The CDR3 extends over 17 amino acids. In germline, CDR1 is SNHLY, CDR2 FYNNEI. The CDR3 sequence is CASSPVMGTGTSNEQFF. The CDR3 DNA reads as TGTGCCAGCAGCCCCGTGATGGGGACAGGGACGAGCAATGAGCAGTTCTTC.

Points on this clone: At one of its ends the junction is not consistent with the germline gene, which may arise from a read error. This sequence joins TRBV5-4 and TRBJ1-1; the D gene is possibly TRBD1 (5 bases). Germline-derived CDR1 and CDR2 are SGHNT and YYREEE (reference sequence). The CDR3 has 14 amino acids. The CDR3 region is CASSGWDGNTEAFF. Written as DNA, the CDR3 is TGCGCCAGCAGCGGATGGGACGGGAACACTGAAGCTTTCTTT.

V and J are TRBV14 and TRBJ2-3, with 9 bases aligning to TRBD1. The ends lost 5 bases at V and 4 bases at J; junction bases unmatched: 7. CDR3 length equals 15 residues. CDR1 SGHDN and CDR2 FVKESK come from the germline V gene. The DNA for the CDR3 is TGTGCCAGCAGCAAAACAGGGGGCCCCTCAGATACGCAGTATTTT. Amino acid sequence: CASSKTGGPSDTQYF.

The chain joins TRBV2 to TRBJ1-4; D not certain. Per the germline V gene, CDR1 is SNHLY and CDR2 is FYNNEI. Trimming cost V 8 bases and J 6 bases, with 16 bases left between them. This CDR3 is built from 14 residues. The CDR3 DNA is TGTGCCAGCGCGGCGCGGCGTAGGGATGAAAAACTGTTTTTT. Amino acids: CASAARRRDEKLFF.

This chain links TRBV18 with TRBJ1-1, with D tentatively TRBD1 (5 bases). V shed 4 bases and J shed 1 base, with 10 bases lying between them. The CDR3 is 14 amino acids. The germline gives CDR1 KGHSH, CDR2 LQKENI. For the CDR3, the DNA is TGTGCCAGCTCACGCGCGGGGGGGAACACTGAAGCTTTCTTT. Its protein is CASSRAGGNTEAFF.

CDR3 amino acids: CASSSAQGSTEAFF. The CDR3 DNA reads TGTGCCAGCAGTTCCGCTCAGGGGAGCACTGAAGCTTTCTTT. V gene TRBV28 combines with J gene TRBJ1-1; D possibly corresponds to TRBD1 (6 bases). Trimming took 4 bases from V and 4 from J, leaving 13 bases between them. The germline CDR1 and CDR2 sequences are MDHEN and SYDVKM. The CDR3 contains 14 residues.

The J gene is TRBJ2-3, the V gene TRBV6-5; TRBD2 matches 7 bases. V dropped 8 bases and J dropped 0; count of bases not matched to a gene: 8. This CDR3 is built from 15 residues. Germline V lookup: CDR1 MNHEY, CDR2 SVGAGI. Here the CDR3 DNA reads TGTGCCAGCGCCTTCAGCGGGACGAGCACAGATACGCAGTATTTT. It specifies CASAFSGTSTDTQYF.

The sample holds many counts of this clone. The chain employs TRBV6-9 and TRBJ1-1; D is undetermined. Trimming pared 3 bases from V and 3 bases from J, leaving 11 bases between. CDR3 length equals 14 residues. Germline values: CDR1 MNHGY, CDR2 SVAAGI. The CDR3 DNA sequence: TGTGCCAGCAGTTACTTTCCCGTGGACACTGAAGCTTTCTTT. Translating gives CASSYFPVDTEAFF.

The chain is built from TRBV6-6 and TRBJ1-5; 9 bases align to TRBD1. The J segment lost 6 bases and the V segment lost 5 bases, leaving 5 bases of the junction unmatched. Per germline, CDR1 MNHNY and CDR2 SVGAGI (reference sequence). CDR3 length: 14 residues. The CDR3 loop reads CASSNRGQGQPQHF. For the CDR3, the DNA is TGTGCCAGCAGTAACAGGGGGCAGGGTCAGCCCCAGCATTTT.

The V and J genes are TRBV7-2 and TRBJ2-7; D is perhaps TRBD2 (7 bases). CDR1 is SGHTA and CDR2 is FQGNSA in the germline V gene. V dropped 1 base and J dropped 9 bases, with 16 bases sitting between them. The CDR3 loop spans 14 amino acids. The CDR3 bases are TGTGCCAGCAGCTTAGGCTTAGGGGGGGAAGGGCAGTACTTC. Protein: CASSLGLGGEGQYF.